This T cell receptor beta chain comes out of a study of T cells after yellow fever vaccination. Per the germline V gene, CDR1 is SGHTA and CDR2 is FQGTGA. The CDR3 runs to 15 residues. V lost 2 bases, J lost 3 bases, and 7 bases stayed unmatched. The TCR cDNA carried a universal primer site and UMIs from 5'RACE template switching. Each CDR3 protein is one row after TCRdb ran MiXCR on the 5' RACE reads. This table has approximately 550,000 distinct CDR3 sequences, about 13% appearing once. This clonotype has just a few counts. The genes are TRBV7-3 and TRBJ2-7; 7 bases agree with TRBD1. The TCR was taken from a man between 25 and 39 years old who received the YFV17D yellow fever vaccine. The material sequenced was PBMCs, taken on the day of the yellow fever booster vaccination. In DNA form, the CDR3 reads TGTGCCAGCAGCTTACAGACAGGGTCCCTCTACGAGCAGTACTTC. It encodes CASSLQTGSLYEQYF.